The rows below give T cell receptor beta chains drawn from one sample of a study of long-term antiretroviral therapy in people with HIV. Here immunoSEQ multiplex PCR was the method, and the copy in TCRdb shows in-frame clones only, minus some. The sample includes fewer than 25,000 clones, 85% to 95% of them seen just once. Source: unsorted PBMCs, taken less than 5 years after starting antiretroviral therapy. These receptors were obtained from a woman between 50 and 59 years old with HIV. Each CDR3 is given with its conserved first and last residue. Each record gives: clone size, J gene, D gene, V gene, CDR3 DNA, CDR3 protein. A D gene is named only where the DNA matches it firmly. Size is stated for part of the rows, as once, few or many counts, or as a class when the clone is expanded.

clone size: .; J gene: TRBJ2-1; D gene: .; V gene: TRBV15; CDR3 DNA: TGTGCCACCTGTATGTCCTACAATGAGCAGTTCTTC; CDR3 protein: CATCMSYNEQFF
clone size: .; J gene: TRBJ2-2; D gene: .; V gene: TRBV27; CDR3 DNA: TGTGCCAGCAGTTTTACCCCGGGACCCGTCGGGGCCGGGGAGCTGTTTTTT; CDR3 protein: CASSFTPGPVGAGELFF
clone size: once; J gene: TRBJ2-1; D gene: TRBD1; V gene: TRBV5-1; CDR3 DNA: TGCGCCAGCAGCTTACAGGGGGCCCCCTACAATGAGCAGTTCTTC; CDR3 protein: CASSLQGAPYNEQFF
clone size: .; J gene: TRBJ1-5; D gene: .; V gene: TRBV19; CDR3 DNA: TGTGCCACCAGGGATCACAATCAGCCCCAGCATTTT; CDR3 protein: CATRDHNQPQHF
clone size: .; J gene: TRBJ2-1; D gene: .; V gene: TRBV5-1; CDR3 DNA: TGCGCCAGCAGCTTGTATAGCCCAAGGGAGAATGAGCAGTTCTTC; CDR3 protein: CASSLYSPRENEQFF
clone size: few; J gene: TRBJ1-1; D gene: .; V gene: TRBV7-9; CDR3 DNA: TGTGCCAGCAGCCCCGTCGGCAGGGCCCGAGGTACTGAAGCTTTCTTT; CDR3 protein: CASSPVGRARGTEAFF
clone size: .; J gene: TRBJ2-7; D gene: .; V gene: TRBV14; CDR3 DNA: TGTGCCAGCAGCCACACTACCGTAAACTACGAGCAGTACTTC; CDR3 protein: CASSHTTVNYEQYF
clone size: once; J gene: TRBJ2-3; D gene: TRBD2; V gene: TRBV10-1; CDR3 DNA: TGCGCCAGCATCGGACTAGCGGGAGGCGGGGCAGATACGCAGTATTTT; CDR3 protein: CASIGLAGGGADTQYF
clone size: .; J gene: TRBJ1-1; D gene: TRBD1; V gene: TRBV5-1; CDR3 DNA: TGCGCCAGCAGCGACCCAGGGGGGAACACTGAAGCTTTCTTT; CDR3 protein: CASSDPGGNTEAFF
clone size: .; J gene: TRBJ2-1; D gene: .; V gene: TRBV2; CDR3 DNA: TGTGCCAGCAGTGGAGGAGCGGCTGAGCAGTTCTTC; CDR3 protein: CASSGGAAEQFF
clone size: .; J gene: TRBJ2-6; D gene: .; V gene: TRBV7-6; CDR3 DNA: TGTGCCAGCAGCTTAGGGGGCAGGGGGGCCAACGTCCTGACTTTC; CDR3 protein: CASSLGGRGANVLTF
clone size: .; J gene: TRBJ2-1; D gene: TRBD2; V gene: TRBV7-7; CDR3 DNA: TGTGCCAGCAGCTTAGTACCTCCGGGACTAGCGGGGTACAATGAGCAGTTCTTC; CDR3 protein: CASSLVPPGLAGYNEQFF
clone size: .; J gene: TRBJ2-1; D gene: TRBD2; V gene: TRBV9; CDR3 DNA: TGTGCCAGCAGCGGCAGGCCGGGACTAGCGGGAGTAACCTACAATGAGCAGTTCTTC; CDR3 protein: CASSGRPGLAGVTYNEQFF
clone size: .; J gene: TRBJ2-7; D gene: .; V gene: TRBV9; CDR3 DNA: TGTGCCAGCAGCGTCGCCGGGACGGGGTTTTACGAGCAGTACTTC; CDR3 protein: CASSVAGTGFYEQYF
clone size: .; J gene: TRBJ2-7; D gene: .; V gene: TRBV5-4; CDR3 DNA: TGTGCCAGCAGCTCTTCTTACGAGCAGTACTTC; CDR3 protein: CASSSSYEQYF
clone size: .; J gene: TRBJ1-1; D gene: .; V gene: TRBV6-5; CDR3 DNA: TGTGCCAGCAGTTATAGGGAGAGGAACACTGAAGCTTTCTTT; CDR3 protein: CASSYRERNTEAFF
clone size: .; J gene: TRBJ1-1; D gene: .; V gene: TRBV7-3; CDR3 DNA: TGTGCCAGCAGCTTAAATGCTGGGGTGAACACTGAAGCTTTCTTT; CDR3 protein: CASSLNAGVNTEAFF
clone size: .; J gene: TRBJ1-2; D gene: .; V gene: TRBV4-2; CDR3 DNA: TGTGCCAGCAGCCCTAGCACAGGGTCTGAGTACGGTGGCTACACCTTC; CDR3 protein: CASSPSTGSEYGGYTF
clone size: .; J gene: TRBJ2-1; D gene: .; V gene: TRBV19; CDR3 DNA: TGTGCCAGTAGTATGATGGCAGGGAGTGAGCAGTTCTTC; CDR3 protein: CASSMMAGSEQFF
clone size: .; J gene: TRBJ2-4; D gene: .; V gene: TRBV2; CDR3 DNA: TGTGCCAGCAGTGAGACCATCGACAAAAACATTCAGTACTTC; CDR3 protein: CASSETIDKNIQYF
clone size: .; J gene: TRBJ1-6; D gene: .; V gene: TRBV7-2; CDR3 DNA: TGTGCCAGCAGTCAAAGCGCGTATTCACCCCTCCACTTT; CDR3 protein: CASSQSAYSPLHF
clone size: .; J gene: TRBJ2-7; D gene: .; V gene: TRBV14; CDR3 DNA: TGTGCCAGCAGCCAAGGAACCAGCATGCTAGGGATCTACGAGCAGTACTTC; CDR3 protein: CASSQGTSMLGIYEQYF
clone size: .; J gene: TRBJ2-5; D gene: .; V gene: TRBV29-1; CDR3 DNA: TGCAGCGCCGGACCGGTTGAGACCCAGTACTTC; CDR3 protein: CSAGPVETQYF
clone size: .; J gene: TRBJ2-4; D gene: .; V gene: TRBV7-9; CDR3 DNA: TGTGCCAGCAGCTTGGTTGACATTCAGTACTTC; CDR3 protein: CASSLVDIQYF
clone size: .; J gene: TRBJ2-7; D gene: .; V gene: TRBV6-1; CDR3 DNA: TGTGCCAGCCAGGCCACCACAGGTGTAACCTACGAGCAGTACTTC; CDR3 protein: CASQATTGVTYEQYF
clone size: .; J gene: TRBJ2-5; D gene: .; V gene: TRBV7-6; CDR3 DNA: TGTGCCAGCAGCGTATCGGAACCGATGGAGACCCAGTACTTC; CDR3 protein: CASSVSEPMETQYF
clone size: .; J gene: TRBJ1-2; D gene: .; V gene: TRBV6-1; CDR3 DNA: TGTGCCGGGGTACGGAGTAATGGAAACTATGGCTACACCTTC; CDR3 protein: CAGVRSNGNYGYTF
clone size: .; J gene: TRBJ1-1; D gene: TRBD1; V gene: TRBV5-1; CDR3 DNA: TGCGCCAGCAGTTGGGACAGGGGGGGAACTGAAGCTTTCTTT; CDR3 protein: CASSWDRGGTEAFF
clone size: .; J gene: TRBJ2-7; D gene: TRBD1; V gene: TRBV28; CDR3 DNA: TGTGCCAGCAGTATCCAGACAGGGGGCAGGGACGAGCAGTACTTC; CDR3 protein: CASSIQTGGRDEQYF
clone size: .; J gene: TRBJ1-2; D gene: .; V gene: TRBV10-3; CDR3 DNA: TGTGCCATCAGTGAATTCTCGGGCCAGGGCGCTGGCTACACCTTC; CDR3 protein: CAISEFSGQGAGYTF
clone size: .; J gene: TRBJ1-1; D gene: .; V gene: TRBV9; CDR3 DNA: TGTGCCAGCAGCCCGAGGGCCGGTAGGTACACTGAAGCTTTCTTT; CDR3 protein: CASSPRAGRYTEAFF
clone size: .; J gene: TRBJ2-5; D gene: .; V gene: TRBV2; CDR3 DNA: TGTGCCAGCAGGTCGGGACGGTACCAAGAGACCCAGTACTTC; CDR3 protein: CASRSGRYQETQYF
clone size: .; J gene: TRBJ2-3; D gene: TRBD1; V gene: TRBV18; CDR3 DNA: TGTGCCAGCTCGGGACAGCGGTCCACAGATACGCAGTATTTT; CDR3 protein: CASSGQRSTDTQYF
clone size: .; J gene: TRBJ2-5; D gene: TRBD2; V gene: TRBV11-2; CDR3 DNA: TGTGCCAGCAGCTTTTGGACTAGTCAAGAGACCCAGTACTTC; CDR3 protein: CASSFWTSQETQYF
clone size: .; J gene: TRBJ1-1; D gene: TRBD1; V gene: TRBV10-3; CDR3 DNA: TGTGCCATCTCCGGGACAGTGAACACTGAAGCTTTCTTT; CDR3 protein: CAISGTVNTEAFF
clone size: .; J gene: TRBJ2-7; D gene: .; V gene: TRBV7-6; CDR3 DNA: TGTGCCAGCAGCCAAGGGACTTTGGGGAACTACGAGCAGTACTTC; CDR3 protein: CASSQGTLGNYEQYF
clone size: .; J gene: TRBJ2-3; D gene: TRBD2; V gene: TRBV13; CDR3 DNA: TGTGCCAGCAGCGCGGCGGGACTAGCGGGCATCACAGATACGCAGTATTTT; CDR3 protein: CASSAAGLAGITDTQYF
clone size: .; J gene: TRBJ2-2; D gene: .; V gene: TRBV9; CDR3 DNA: TGTGCCAGCAGCCCCTGGGCGGGGACCCAATCCGGCTCGGGGCTGTTTTTT; CDR3 protein: CASSPWAGTQSGSGLFF
clone size: .; J gene: TRBJ1-2; D gene: .; V gene: TRBV10-3; CDR3 DNA: TGTGCCATCAGCGGGAACGGGCCTTCGGGCTACACCTTC; CDR3 protein: CAISGNGPSGYTF
clone size: .; J gene: TRBJ1-4; D gene: TRBD1; V gene: TRBV28; CDR3 DNA: TGTGCCAGCAGCTCGGGACAGATGAATGAAAAACTGTTTTTT; CDR3 protein: CASSSGQMNEKLFF
clone size: .; J gene: TRBJ2-2; D gene: TRBD2; V gene: TRBV5-1; CDR3 DNA: TGCGCCAGCAGGCTCCTTACTAGCGGAGCCCTTTTAGGCGCCGGGGAGCTGTTTTTT; CDR3 protein: CASRLLTSGALLGAGELFF
clone size: .; J gene: TRBJ2-7; D gene: TRBD2; V gene: TRBV28; CDR3 DNA: TGTGCCAGCAGTGCCGGACTAGCGGGAGAACTCTACGAGCAGTACTTC; CDR3 protein: CASSAGLAGELYEQYF
clone size: .; J gene: TRBJ2-1; D gene: .; V gene: TRBV5-4; CDR3 DNA: TGTGCCAGCAGCCCAGACTCAGGTCGGGAGCAGTTCTTC; CDR3 protein: CASSPDSGREQFF
clone size: once; J gene: TRBJ2-7; D gene: TRBD1; V gene: TRBV27; CDR3 DNA: TGTGCCAGCAGTATATACAGACAGGGGAGCGAGCAGTACTTC; CDR3 protein: CASSIYRQGSEQYF
clone size: .; J gene: TRBJ2-2; D gene: .; V gene: TRBV11-1; CDR3 DNA: TGTGCCAGCAGCGCCAGGACTGGTTACGACGGGGAGCTGTTTTTT; CDR3 protein: CASSARTGYDGELFF